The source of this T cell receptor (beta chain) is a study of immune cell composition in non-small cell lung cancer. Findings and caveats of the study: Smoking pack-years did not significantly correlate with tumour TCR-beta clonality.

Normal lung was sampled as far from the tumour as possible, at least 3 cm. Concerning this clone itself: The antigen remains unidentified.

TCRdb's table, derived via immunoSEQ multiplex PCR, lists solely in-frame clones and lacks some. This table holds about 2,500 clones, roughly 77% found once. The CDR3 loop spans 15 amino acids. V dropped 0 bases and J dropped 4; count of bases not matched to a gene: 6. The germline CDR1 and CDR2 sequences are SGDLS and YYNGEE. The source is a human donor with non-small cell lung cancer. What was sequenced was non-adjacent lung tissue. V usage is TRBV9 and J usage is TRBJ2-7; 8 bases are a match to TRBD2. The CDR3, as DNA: TGTGCCAGCAGCGTAGCGGCGGGGGGTGGGTACGAGCAGTACTTC. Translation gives CASSVAAGGGYEQYF.